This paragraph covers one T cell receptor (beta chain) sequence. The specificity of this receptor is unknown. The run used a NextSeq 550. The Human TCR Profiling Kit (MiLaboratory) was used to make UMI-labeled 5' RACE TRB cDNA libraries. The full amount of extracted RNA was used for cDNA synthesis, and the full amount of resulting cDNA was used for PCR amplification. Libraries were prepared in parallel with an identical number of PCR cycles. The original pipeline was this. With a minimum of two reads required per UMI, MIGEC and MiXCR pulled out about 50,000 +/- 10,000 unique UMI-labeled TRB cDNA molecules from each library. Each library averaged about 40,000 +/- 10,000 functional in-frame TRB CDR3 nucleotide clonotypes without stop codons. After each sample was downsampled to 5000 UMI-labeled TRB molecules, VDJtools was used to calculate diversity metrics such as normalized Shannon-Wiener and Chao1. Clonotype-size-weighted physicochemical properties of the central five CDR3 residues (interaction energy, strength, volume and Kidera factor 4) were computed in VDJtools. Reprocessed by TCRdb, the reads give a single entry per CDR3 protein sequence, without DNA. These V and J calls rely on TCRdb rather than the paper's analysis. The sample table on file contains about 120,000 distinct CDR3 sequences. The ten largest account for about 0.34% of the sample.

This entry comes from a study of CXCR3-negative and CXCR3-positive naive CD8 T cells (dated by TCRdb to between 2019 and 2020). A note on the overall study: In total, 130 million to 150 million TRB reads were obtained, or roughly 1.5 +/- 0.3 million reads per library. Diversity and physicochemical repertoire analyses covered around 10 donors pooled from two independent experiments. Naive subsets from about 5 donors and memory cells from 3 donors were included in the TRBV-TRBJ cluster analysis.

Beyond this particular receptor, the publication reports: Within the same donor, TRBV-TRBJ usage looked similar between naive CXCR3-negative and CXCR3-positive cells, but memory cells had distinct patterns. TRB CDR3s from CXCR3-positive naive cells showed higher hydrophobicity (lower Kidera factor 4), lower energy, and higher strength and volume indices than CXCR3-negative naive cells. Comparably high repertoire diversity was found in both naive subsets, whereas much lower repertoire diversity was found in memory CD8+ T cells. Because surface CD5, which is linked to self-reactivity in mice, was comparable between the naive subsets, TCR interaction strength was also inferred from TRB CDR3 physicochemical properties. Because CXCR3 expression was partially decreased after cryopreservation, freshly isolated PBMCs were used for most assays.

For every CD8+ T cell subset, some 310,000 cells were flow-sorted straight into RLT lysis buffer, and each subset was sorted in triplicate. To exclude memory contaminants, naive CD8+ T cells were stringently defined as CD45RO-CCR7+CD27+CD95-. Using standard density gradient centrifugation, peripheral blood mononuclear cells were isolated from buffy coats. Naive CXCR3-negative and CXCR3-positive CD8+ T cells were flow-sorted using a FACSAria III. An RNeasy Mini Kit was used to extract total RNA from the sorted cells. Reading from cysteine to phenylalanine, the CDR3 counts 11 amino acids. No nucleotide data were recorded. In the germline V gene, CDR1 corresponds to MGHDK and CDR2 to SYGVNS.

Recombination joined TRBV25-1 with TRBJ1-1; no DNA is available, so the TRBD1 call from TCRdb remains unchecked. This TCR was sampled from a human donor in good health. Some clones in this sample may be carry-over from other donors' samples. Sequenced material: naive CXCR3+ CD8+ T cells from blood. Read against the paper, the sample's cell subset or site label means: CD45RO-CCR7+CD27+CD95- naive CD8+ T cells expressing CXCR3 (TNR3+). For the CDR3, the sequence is CASRVGAQAFF.